The 14 T cell receptor beta chains below all came from one sample that was sequenced in a study of cytomegalovirus exposure and HLA in healthy donors. In the PCR, 60 Vbeta and 13 Jbeta primers were used. TCRdb's copy holds only in-frame clones and misses some; the assay was immunoSEQ multiplex PCR. In the table there are about 200,000 clones, roughly 80% of which are singletons. Sequenced: PBMCs. The source is a man under 40 in good health and CMV-seronegative.

The chain has TRBV5-1 and TRBJ1-2, with 9 bases lining up with TRBD1. This CDR3 is 15 amino acids long. Germline trimming cut 1 base from V and 4 bases from J; bases unmatched to any gene: 5. Germline V gene lookup returns CDR1 SGHRS and CDR2 YFSETQ. CDR3 loop: CASSLRGTGIYGYTF. CDR3 nucleotide sequence: TGCGCCAGCAGCTTGCGAGGGACAGGGATCTATGGCTACACCTTC. The full variable domain, completed using reference TRBV5-1 and TRBJ1-2, is KAGVTQTPRYLIKTRGQQVTLSCSPISGHRSVSWYQQTPGQGLQFLFEYFSETQRNKGNFPGRFSGRQFSNSRSEMNVSTLELGDSALYLCASSLRGTGIYGYTFGSGTRLTVV.

This clone was seen only a few times. The gene calls are TRBV4-1 and TRBJ2-1; D gene uncertain. V lost 1 base, J lost 8 bases, and 12 bases lay in between. The germline V gene encodes CDR1 MGHRA and CDR2 YSYEKL. The length of the CDR3 is 14 residues. CDR3 sequence (DNA): TGCGCCAGCAGCCAAGCTTATGGCCACGATGAGCAGTTCTTC. As protein: CASSQAYGHDEQFF.

This chain connects TRBV7-9 to TRBJ2-2; tentative D call: TRBD2 (5 bases). The CDR3 spans 15 residues. With 2 bases removed from V and 6 bases from J, the gap between germline ends came to 13 bases. From germline, CDR1 is SEHNR and CDR2 FQNEAQ (reference sequence). Here the CDR3 reads CASSLSGEFAGELFF. The CDR3, as DNA: TGTGCCAGCAGCTTATCTGGGGAGTTCGCCGGGGAGCTGTTTTTT.

The chain recombines TRBV10-2 with TRBJ2-7; 8 bases line up with TRBD1. Germline lookup yields CDR1 WSHSY and CDR2 SAAADI. Trimming cost V 6 bases and J 6 bases; bases outside gene matches: 7. CDR3 length: 13 amino acids. Here the CDR3 DNA reads TGCGCCAGCAGAACTGGACAGGGAGGCGAGCAGTACTTC. Protein product: CASRTGQGGEQYF.

J is TRBJ1-6 and V is TRBV6-5, with TRBD1 matching over 9 bases. The ends lost 2 bases at V and 7 bases at J; junction bases unmatched: 3. The CDR3 sequence is 15 residues long. In germline, CDR1 is MNHEY, CDR2 SVGAGI. The CDR3 reads CASSYGGTGNSPLHF. CDR3 bases: TGTGCCAGCAGTTACGGCGGGACAGGGAATTCACCCCTCCACTTT.

V is TRBV4-1 and J is TRBJ1-3; 11 nucleotides agree with TRBD1. There are 18 residues in the CDR3. Germline V gene data show CDR1 as MGHRA and CDR2 as YSYEKL. With 3 bases clipped from V and 4 bases from J, the junction kept 11 bases outside the gene matches. The CDR3 bases are TGCGCCAGCAGCCATTTTCCGGGACAGGGGGAGATAGGAAACACCATATATTTT. This encodes CASSHFPGQGEIGNTIYF.

V usage is TRBV5-8 and J usage is TRBJ2-5; 8 bases align to TRBD1. The CDR3 loop spans 14 amino acids. The V and J ends lost 5 bases and 4 bases, in that order; junction bases with no gene match: 7. CDR1 and CDR2 from the germline V gene are SGHTS and YDEGEE. The CDR3 here is CASSRRGLGETQYF. The CDR3, as DNA: TGTGCCAGCAGTCGCAGGGGGCTGGGAGAGACCCAGTACTTC.

This clone has a single count. V usage is TRBV7-8 and J usage is TRBJ2-5, with a possible D match to TRBD2 (7 bases). Germline V gene data show CDR1 as SGHVS and CDR2 as FQNEAQ. Trimming took off 6 bases at V and 4 bases at J, with 15 bases between the two ends. CDR3 size: 14 residues. The CDR3 loop reads CASRKGGGGETQYF. The CDR3 DNA reads as TGTGCCAGCAGGAAAGGGGGGGGAGGAGAGACCCAGTACTTC.

The V call is TRBV20-1, the J call TRBJ1-1; D gene unclear. Germline loops: CDR1 DFQATT, CDR2 SNEGSKA (reference sequence). The CDR3 length is 10 residues. Trimming cost V 2 bases and J 6 bases, with 4 bases left between them. CDR3 protein: CSARQSEAFF. DNA for the CDR3: TGCAGTGCTAGACAGTCTGAAGCTTTCTTT.

With regard to this clone: The same CDR3 arises from other DNA sequences in this sample as well. The chain is built from TRBV19 and TRBJ2-1, with D perhaps matching TRBD1 (6 bases). Deletions cut 3 bases from V and 1 base from J, with 10 bases between. The CDR3 is 15 residues long. Germline V gives CDR1 LNHDA, CDR2 SQIVND (reference sequence). The CDR3 here is CASSIPQGSYNEQFF. The CDR3 nucleotides are TGTGCCAGTAGTATCCCCCAGGGGTCCTACAATGAGCAGTTCTTC. Combining the CDR3 with reference TRBV19 and TRBJ2-1 gives the whole variable domain DGGITQSPKYLFRKEGQNVTLSCEQNLNHDAMYWYRQDPGQGLRLIYYSQIVNDFQKGDIAEGYSVSREKKESFPLTVTSAQKNPTAFYLCASSIPQGSYNEQFFGPGTRLTVL.

To note about this clone: The sample holds other DNA sequences that translate to the same CDR3. This chain connects TRBV11-2 to TRBJ1-1; D is ambiguous. Deletions cut 4 bases from V and 0 bases from J, with 6 bases between. Germline CDR1 and CDR2: SGHAT and FQNNGV. CDR3 length: 13 residues. This CDR3 reads CASSSTLNTEAFF. The CDR3 DNA reads TGTGCCAGCAGCTCGACACTGAACACTGAAGCTTTCTTT.

The chain recombines TRBV29-1 with TRBJ2-7; D is perhaps TRBD1 (6 bases). The CDR3 loop spans 12 amino acids. V gave up 6 bases and J gave up 2 bases, with 11 bases separating them. Per germline, CDR1 SQVTM and CDR2 ANQGSEA. The CDR3 protein is CSVATGPYEQYF. CDR3 nucleotide sequence: TGCAGCGTGGCTACAGGGCCCTACGAGCAGTACTTC.

The CDR3 DNA follows: TGTGCCAGCAGTGTGTACTTGGAGACCCCAACTAATGAAAAACTGTTTTTT. This translates into CASSVYLETPTNEKLFF. This chain uses TRBV6-1 with TRBJ1-4; D gene ambiguous. Between the trimmed V and J ends, which lost 4 bases and 0 bases, there was a span of 15 bases. The V gene's germline CDR1 is MNHNS and CDR2 SASEGT. The CDR3 length is 17 residues.

This rearrangement joins TRBV5-5 to TRBJ1-2, with 9 bases aligning to TRBD1. Trimming took 4 bases from V and 2 from J; bases not matched to a gene: 3. The V gene's germline CDR1 is SGHKS and CDR2 YYEKEE (reference sequence). CDR3 length: 14 residues. CDR3 in amino acids: CASSAGTGNYGYTF. The CDR3 DNA sequence: TGTGCCAGCAGCGCGGGGACAGGGAACTATGGCTACACCTTC.